What follows describes a single T cell receptor beta chain. Its antigen is unidentified. The sample comes from a study of graft-versus-host responses after intestinal transplantation. Study-wide context: Recipients obtained multivisceral, liver-intestinal, or isolated intestinal transplants. For two to four years after anti-thymocyte globulin induction, all recipients took tacrolimus and steroids.

Germline V gene lookup returns CDR1 KGHSH and CDR2 LQKENI. This CDR3 is built from 13 residues. General study points: Circulating GvH clones peaking coincided with falling HvG clones soon after transplant.

This table comes from immunoSEQ multiplex PCR, and its TCRdb copy is limited to in-frame clones, with some not included. The table lists approximately 20,000 clones, approximately 92% of them singletons, with roughly 44% in the top ten. The sample was PBMCs, taken roughly 260 days after intestinal transplant. V is TRBV18 and J is TRBJ2-5; 8 bases agree with TRBD1. The assigned J gene may be wrong: the sequence end matches TRBJ2-7 better. This clonotype was sampled from a human patient who received an intestinal transplant, so some T cells may come from the graft donor. The CDR3 is CASSQGQDYEQYF. The CDR3 DNA reads TGTGCCAGCTCACAGGGACAGGATTACGAGCAGTACTTC.